The 20 T cell receptor beta chains reported below all come from one sample, sequenced in a study of monozygotic twins with inflammatory bowel disease. Reprocessing the 5' RACE reads, TCRdb reports a single entry for every CDR3 protein and omits DNA. Recorded for this sample: roughly 150,000 distinct CDR3 sequences. The sequencing input was blood. Receptor source: a human donor with ulcerative colitis or Crohn's disease, or a healthy co-twin of an affected twin (not recorded which).

The rearrangement links TRBV4-2 to TRBJ2-7; the D call from TCRdb, TRBD1, cannot be confirmed without DNA. Germline CDR1 is LGHNA and CDR2 is YNFKEQ. This CDR3 is 14 amino acids long. The chain's CDR3 is CASSQDGQGGEQYF.

The V call is TRBV12-3 or TRBV12-4, the J call TRBJ2-6. This CDR3 has 15 amino acids. CDR3 in amino acids: CASSATGVGANVLTF.

This chain links TRBV18 with TRBJ1-1. Germline-derived CDR1 and CDR2 are KGHSH and LQKENI. The CDR3 spans 14 residues. CDR3 loop: CASSPRTENTEAFF. Based on the CDR3 plus reference TRBV18 and TRBJ1-1, the full variable domain is NAGVMQNPRHLVRRRGQEARLRCSPMKGHSHVYWYRQLPEEGLKFMVYLQKENIIDESGMPKERFSAEFPKEGPSILRIQQVVRGDSAAYFCASSPRTENTEAFFGQGTRLTVV.

The J gene is TRBJ2-1, the V gene TRBV20-1; TCRdb outputs TRBD2, but without DNA this stays unchecked. Germline lookup yields CDR1 DFQATT and CDR2 SNEGSKA (reference sequence). The CDR3 contains 15 residues. The CDR3 spells CSAASGTSVYNEQFF.

This chain links TRBV24-1 with TRBJ1-1; the D call from TCRdb, TRBD1, cannot be confirmed without DNA. The CDR3 runs to 14 residues. Per germline, CDR1 KGHDR and CDR2 SFDVKD. The CDR3 protein is CATSETGRGTEAFF.

The chain joins TRBV7-2 to TRBJ2-7; as DNA is missing, the TRBD2 call by TCRdb cannot be tested. CDR1 is SGHTA and CDR2 is FQGNSA in the germline V gene. The CDR3 covers 15 residues. This CDR3 reads CASSSRAGGTYERYF.

The chain employs TRBV10-1 and TRBJ2-3. Germline V lookup: CDR1 WNHNN, CDR2 SYGVQD (reference sequence). The CDR3 runs to 13 residues. The CDR3: CASSEDMTDTQYF.

The gene calls are TRBV20-1 and TRBJ2-7; absent DNA, TCRdb's TRBD1 call cannot be checked. Germline V gene data show CDR1 as DFQATT and CDR2 as SNEGSKA (reference sequence). This CDR3 has 14 amino acids. CDR3 protein: CSAHDRPRAYEQYF.

This rearrangement joins TRBV5-4 to TRBJ2-1; TCRdb selects TRBD1, and the lack of DNA leaves this call unchecked. Germline CDR1 SGHNT, CDR2 YYREEE (reference sequence). There are 13 residues in the CDR3. The chain's CDR3 is CASSPAGGGEQFF.

CDR3 amino acids: CASSPLGIQETQYF. The genes are TRBV9 and TRBJ2-5. This CDR3 has 14 amino acids. The germline V gene has CDR1 SGDLS and CDR2 YYNGEE.

The V gene is TRBV12-3 or TRBV12-4, the J gene TRBJ1-5. This CDR3 region has 15 residues. CDR3 amino acids: CASSLALGNNQPQHF.

The chain has TRBV7-3 and TRBJ1-4; TCRdb's D gene call, TRBD1, goes unchecked for lack of DNA. Germline CDR1 reads SGHTA; CDR2 reads FQGTGA. The CDR3 sequence is 15 residues long. The CDR3 sequence: CASSLSGQGNEKLFF.

The rearrangement links TRBV5-1 to TRBJ2-3; absent DNA, TCRdb's TRBD1 call cannot be checked. Germline-derived CDR1 and CDR2 are SGHRS and YFSETQ. This CDR3 contains 13 residues. This CDR3 is CASSLLGVDTQYF.

This chain joins TRBV6-5 and TRBJ2-3. The V gene's germline CDR1 is MNHEY and CDR2 SVGAGI. CDR3 length: 13 amino acids. This chain's CDR3 is CASSYRWADTQYF.

V and J are TRBV6-2 or TRBV6-3 and TRBJ2-1; there is no DNA to check the TCRdb D call of TRBD2. The germline gives CDR1 MNHEY, CDR2 SVGEGT. The length of the CDR3 is 17 residues. CDR3 sequence reads: CASSYLTGTSSGDEQFF.

This chain connects TRBV28 to TRBJ2-1; absent DNA, TCRdb's TRBD2 call cannot be checked. Germline V gives CDR1 MDHEN, CDR2 SYDVKM. CDR3 size: 15 residues. CDR3 residues: CASSFPRLGYNEQFF.

The chain carries TRBV27 and TRBJ2-1; TCRdb names TRBD1, which stays unverified in the absence of DNA. Germline V gene sequence: CDR1 MNHEY, CDR2 SMNVEV (reference sequence). This CDR3 contains 11 residues. The CDR3 is CANTEPHEQFF.

The gene calls are TRBV28 and TRBJ1-6. Germline V gene lookup returns CDR1 MDHEN and CDR2 SYDVKM. The length of the CDR3 is 21 residues. CDR3: CASSLFPSRQGQSSYNSPLHF. Drawing the rest from reference TRBV28 and TRBJ1-6, the complete variable domain is DVKVTQSSRYLVKRTGEKVFLECVQDMDHENMFWYRQDPGLGLRLIYFSYDVKMKEKGDIPEGYSVSREKKERFSLILESASTNQTSMYLCASSLFPSRQGQSSYNSPLHFGNGTRLTVT.

This chain connects TRBV6-5 to TRBJ2-2; TCRdb returns TRBD1, unconfirmable since there is no DNA. CDR1 MNHEY and CDR2 SVGAGI come from the germline V gene. The CDR3 extends over 13 amino acids. The chain's CDR3 is CASTLSGTGELFF.

The gene calls are TRBV19 and TRBJ1-5; TCRdb lists TRBD1, though no DNA is available to test this call. Germline lookup yields CDR1 LNHDA and CDR2 SQIVND (reference sequence). This CDR3 is built from 13 residues. This CDR3 is CASQSQGDQPQHF.